This TCR beta chain appears in the sequencing data of a study of blood T cell repertoires in COVID-19. Overall study context: Samples taken during acute and convalescent COVID-19 were collected in the United States, Italy and Spain. From T cells, B-cell-depleted T cells, or PBMCs came the material, which was cDNA or gDNA.

Original methodology: Counts of nucleated cells, estimated from reference gene primer amplification, were obtained. TCRdb's copy holds only in-frame clones and misses some; the assay was immunoSEQ multiplex PCR. V, J and clone size were drawn from that table, and D and trimming were deduced from the DNA. The table shows 130,000 or so clones, with roughly four fifths occurring only once. In this sample, this clone turned up a few times. The CDR3 length is 13 residues. Germline V CDR1 and CDR2: ENHRY, SYGVKD. V was trimmed by 5 bases and J by 5 bases, leaving 10 bases between them. The chain couples TRBV10-3 to TRBJ2-1; D is unresolved. The clonotype was recovered from a human donor in a cohort sampled during active COVID-19. The sequenced sample was peripheral blood. DNA for the CDR3: TGTGCCATCAGTCGAGGTGTAGACAATGAGCAGTTCTTC. This encodes CAISRGVDNEQFF.